This TCR beta chain was sequenced during a study of shared clonotypes between healthy human individuals. The V end lost 5 bases, the J end lost 2 bases, and 10 bases lay between the germline ends. Germline CDR1 and CDR2: SGHAT and FQDESV (reference sequence). The CDR3 is 13 amino acids. Study-level findings and limits: Estimated clonotype richness was generally higher in naive than memory subsets.

How the authors handled the data: Sequence data from immunoSEQ were junction-only and lacked quality scores; consequently, filtering differed. Sequencing was performed with immunoSEQ multiplex PCR; in TCRdb, only in-frame clones are kept and a portion is missing. Clone size and the V and J calls come from that table; the DNA yielded D and trimming. The table records roughly 2.6 million clones, roughly 92% of them present only once. As to this clone: Its target is unknown.

The sequence came from a man aged 18 to 30 in good health. The sample comprised naive CD4+ T cells sorted from blood. The subset: CD45RA+ positively selected. J is TRBJ2-7 and V is TRBV11-1; no reliable D call. The CDR3 DNA reads TGTGCCAGCAGCCCAGGAGTCCCCTACGAGCAGTACTTC. Translated, it gives CASSPGVPYEQYF.